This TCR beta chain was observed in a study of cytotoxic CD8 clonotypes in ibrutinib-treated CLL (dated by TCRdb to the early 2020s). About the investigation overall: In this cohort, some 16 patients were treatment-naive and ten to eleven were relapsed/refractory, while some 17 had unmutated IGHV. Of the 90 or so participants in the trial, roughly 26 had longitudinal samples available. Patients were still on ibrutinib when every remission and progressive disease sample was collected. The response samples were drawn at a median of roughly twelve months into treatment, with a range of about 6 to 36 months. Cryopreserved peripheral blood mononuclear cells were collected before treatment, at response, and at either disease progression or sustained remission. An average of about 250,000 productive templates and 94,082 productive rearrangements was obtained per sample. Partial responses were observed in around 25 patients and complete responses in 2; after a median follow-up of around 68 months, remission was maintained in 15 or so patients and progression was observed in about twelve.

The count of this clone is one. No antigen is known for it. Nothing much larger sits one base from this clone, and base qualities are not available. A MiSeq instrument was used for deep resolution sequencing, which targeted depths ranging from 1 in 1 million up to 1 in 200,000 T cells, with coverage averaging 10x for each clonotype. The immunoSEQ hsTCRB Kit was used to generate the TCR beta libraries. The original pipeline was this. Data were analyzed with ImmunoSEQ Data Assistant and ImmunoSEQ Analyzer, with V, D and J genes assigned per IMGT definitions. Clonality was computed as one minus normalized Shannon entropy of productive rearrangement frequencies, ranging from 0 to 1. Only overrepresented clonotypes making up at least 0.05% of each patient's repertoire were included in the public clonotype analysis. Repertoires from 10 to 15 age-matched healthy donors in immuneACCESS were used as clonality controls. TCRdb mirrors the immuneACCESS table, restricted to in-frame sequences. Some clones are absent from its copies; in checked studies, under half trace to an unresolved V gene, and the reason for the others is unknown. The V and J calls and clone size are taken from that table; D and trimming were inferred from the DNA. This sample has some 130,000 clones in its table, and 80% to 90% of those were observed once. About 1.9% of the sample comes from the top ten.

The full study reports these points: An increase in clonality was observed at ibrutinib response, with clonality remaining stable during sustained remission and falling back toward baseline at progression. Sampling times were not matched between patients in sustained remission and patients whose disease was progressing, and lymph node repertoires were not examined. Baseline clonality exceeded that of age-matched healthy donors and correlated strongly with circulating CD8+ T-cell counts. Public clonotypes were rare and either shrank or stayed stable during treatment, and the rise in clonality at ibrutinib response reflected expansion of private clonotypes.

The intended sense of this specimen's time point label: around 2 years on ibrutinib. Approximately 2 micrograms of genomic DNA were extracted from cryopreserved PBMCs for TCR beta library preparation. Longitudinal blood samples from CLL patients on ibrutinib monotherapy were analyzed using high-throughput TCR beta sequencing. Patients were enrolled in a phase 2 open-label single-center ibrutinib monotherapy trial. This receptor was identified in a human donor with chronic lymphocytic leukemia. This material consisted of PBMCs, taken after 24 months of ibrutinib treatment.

The DNA reads as follows: TGTGCCAGCAGTGAAGGTCAGGGGACAGCTAACTATGGCTACACCTTC. This is translated as CASSEGQGTANYGYTF. This chain is built from TRBV25-1 and TRBJ1-2; 7 of the junction bases match TRBD1. Trimming leaves V shorter by 2 bases and J shorter by 0 bases, with the junction holding 6 bases beyond the gene matches. From the germline V gene, CDR1 is MGHDK and CDR2 is SYGVNS. The CDR3 measures 16 amino acids from cysteine to phenylalanine. This entry keeps only the CDR3 DNA: 48 bases, framed from base 1.